This TCR beta chain was recorded in a study of cytomegalovirus exposure and HLA in healthy donors. The wider study: A previous analysis identified about 110 million unique TCR beta sequences derived from around 200 million T cells.

Worth noting for this clone: Its antigen is still unknown.

Overall study findings and caveats: Associated with cytomegalovirus, according to the listing, were approximately 160 TCR beta chains. The authors later found most CMV-associated TCR beta chains appeared HLA-restricted. In an earlier analysis, about 87% or about 30%: the productive usage of most TCR beta V segments.

CDR1 and CDR2 (germline): SGHTA, FQGNSA. There are 13 residues in the CDR3. Trimming left V 6 bases short and J 6 bases short, with 14 bases between. PCR used 60 Vbeta primers and 13 Jbeta primers. Here immunoSEQ multiplex PCR was the method, and the copy in TCRdb shows in-frame clones only, minus some. The top ten clones hold around 14% of a sample with 150,000 to 200,000 clones, roughly 80% of them seen once. V and J are TRBV7-2 and TRBJ2-5; maybe TRBD2 (7 bases). The sequencing sample was made of PBMCs. This sequence was found in a woman aged 40 to 50 in good health and CMV-seronegative. CDR3 in amino acids: CASSSRGAKTQYF. CDR3 DNA sequence: TGTGCCAGCAGTTCTCGGGGGGCGAAGACCCAGTACTTC.